The present T cell receptor (beta chain) was sequenced within a study of cytomegalovirus exposure and HLA in healthy donors. Study-wide findings and caveats: Testing in vitro showed a few CMV-associated chains specific for CMV antigens. Researchers catalogued roughly 150 TCR beta chains as cytomegalovirus-associated.

The V gene's germline CDR1 is SGHTA and CDR2 FQGTGA. CDR3 length equals 15 residues. V gave up 4 bases and J gave up 4 bases; unmatched junction bases: 7. The PCR had 60 Vbeta and 13 Jbeta primers. The assay was immunoSEQ multiplex PCR, and TCRdb's table has in-frame clones only and misses some. The repertoire consists of 250,000 to 300,000 clones, with about nine tenths occurring once and the leading ten covering about 1.7%. To note about this clone: The antigen is undetermined.

The receptor was isolated from a girl aged 2 to 9 in good health and CMV-seronegative. The source material was PBMCs. The V gene is TRBV7-3, the J gene TRBJ2-3, with 8 positions matching TRBD2. The CDR3 region has the DNA TGTGCCAGCAGCTCCGGACTAGCTCGCCCAGATACGCAGTATTTT. Protein sequence: CASSSGLARPDTQYF.